A selection of T cell receptor beta chains follows, all from one sample in a study of T cells in localized non-small cell lung cancer. Assay: immunoSEQ multiplex PCR; the TCRdb copy retains only in-frame clones and omits some. This table holds tens of thousands of clones, around 81% found once. The sample was peripheral blood, taken before any cancer treatment. The origin of the receptors is a female donor of 60 years or more with stage I lung adenocarcinoma. Each CDR3 is given with its conserved first and last residue. Each record gives: D gene, clone size, J gene, V gene, CDR3 DNA, CDR3 protein. D genes are given only for firm matches. Where a row states a size, it is once, few, many or the class of an expanded clone; other rows omit it.

d_gene: .
abundance: few
j_gene: TRBJ1-5
v_gene: TRBV7-3
CDR3nt: TGTGCCAGCAGCGCTCACGGGGGATCGCAGCCCCAGCATTTT
CDR3aa: CASSAHGGSQPQHF

d_gene: TRBD2
abundance: .
j_gene: TRBJ2-2
v_gene: TRBV28
CDR3nt: TGTGCCAGCAGTCCCCCCGGGGTAGCGGGATTTACCGGGGAGCTGTTTTTT
CDR3aa: CASSPPGVAGFTGELFF

d_gene: TRBD1
abundance: .
j_gene: TRBJ1-2
v_gene: TRBV9
CDR3nt: TGTGCCAGCAGCGCCGGGACAGGGGGCTTAAATCATGGCTACACCTTC
CDR3aa: CASSAGTGGLNHGYTF

d_gene: .
abundance: once
j_gene: TRBJ1-2
v_gene: TRBV19
CDR3nt: TGTGCCAGTAGTATAGGAGGAGCAGGGGAGAGCCGGTATGGCTACACCTTC
CDR3aa: CASSIGGAGESRYGYTF

d_gene: .
abundance: .
j_gene: TRBJ2-5
v_gene: TRBV10-2
CDR3nt: TGCGCCAGCCGCGGAGACAGGTTGAGTTCGGAGACCCAGTACTTC
CDR3aa: CASRGDRLSSETQYF

d_gene: .
abundance: .
j_gene: TRBJ1-2
v_gene: TRBV2
CDR3nt: TGTGCCATCCTGCTCGGGCCTTCCGCTTACTGGACCTTC
CDR3aa: CAILLGPSAYWTF

d_gene: .
abundance: .
j_gene: TRBJ2-5
v_gene: TRBV7-6
CDR3nt: TGTGCCAGCAGCTTAGGCGGGGAAGAGACCCAGTACTTC
CDR3aa: CASSLGGEETQYF

d_gene: TRBD1
abundance: .
j_gene: TRBJ1-4
v_gene: TRBV2
CDR3nt: TGTGCCAGCAGGGACAGGGGGAGTGAAAAACTGTTTTTT
CDR3aa: CASRDRGSEKLFF

d_gene: TRBD1
abundance: .
j_gene: TRBJ1-5
v_gene: TRBV30
CDR3nt: TGTGCCTGGACGACAGGGGGCAATCAGCCCCAGCATTTT
CDR3aa: CAWTTGGNQPQHF

d_gene: TRBD2
abundance: .
j_gene: TRBJ2-2
v_gene: TRBV19
CDR3nt: TGTGCCAGTAGAGTCCCGGGACTAGCGGGAGACACCGGGGAGCTGTTTTTT
CDR3aa: CASRVPGLAGDTGELFF

d_gene: TRBD1
abundance: .
j_gene: TRBJ1-2
v_gene: TRBV9
CDR3nt: TGTGCCAGCAGCGTAGACCTGGGGACAGGGGGCCGCTCGGGATATGGCTACACCTTC
CDR3aa: CASSVDLGTGGRSGYGYTF

d_gene: TRBD2
abundance: once
j_gene: TRBJ2-2
v_gene: TRBV4-2
CDR3nt: TGTGCCAGCAGCCAATCAGCAGCGGGGTTAGCGAACACCGGGGAGCTGTTTTTT
CDR3aa: CASSQSAAGLANTGELFF

d_gene: .
abundance: .
j_gene: TRBJ1-5
v_gene: TRBV18
CDR3nt: TGTGCCAGCTCACCATCCGGTAATCAGCCCCAGCATTTT
CDR3aa: CASSPSGNQPQHF

d_gene: TRBD2
abundance: .
j_gene: TRBJ2-3
v_gene: TRBV4-1
CDR3nt: TGCGCCAGCAGCCAAGATAAAGGGGCGGGAGTAGATACGCAGTATTTT
CDR3aa: CASSQDKGAGVDTQYF

d_gene: .
abundance: .
j_gene: TRBJ1-1
v_gene: TRBV29-1
CDR3nt: TGCAGCGTTGAAGAATTCCGAAACGGTAACACTGAAGCTTTCTTT
CDR3aa: CSVEEFRNGNTEAFF

d_gene: TRBD1
abundance: .
j_gene: TRBJ2-1
v_gene: TRBV12-5
CDR3nt: TGTGCTAGTGTGGGGGGACAGGGGTACAATGAGCAGTTCTTC
CDR3aa: CASVGGQGYNEQFF

d_gene: TRBD2
abundance: .
j_gene: TRBJ2-1
v_gene: TRBV7-3
CDR3nt: TGTGCCAGCAGCACCGGACTAGCGGGAGGACGGGAGCAGTTCTTC
CDR3aa: CASSTGLAGGREQFF

d_gene: .
abundance: .
j_gene: TRBJ1-3
v_gene: TRBV4-3
CDR3nt: TGCGCCAGCAGTTTCGACCGGACCACCAACACCATATATTTT
CDR3aa: CASSFDRTTNTIYF

d_gene: .
abundance: .
j_gene: TRBJ1-2
v_gene: TRBV29-1
CDR3nt: TGCAGCGTTGCAAAGGAGGGCGGATCCAACTATGGCTACACCTTC
CDR3aa: CSVAKEGGSNYGYTF

d_gene: .
abundance: .
j_gene: TRBJ2-1
v_gene: TRBV5-6
CDR3nt: TGTGCCAGCAGCTTGGTGGCCGACAGGAACAATGAGCAGTTCTTC
CDR3aa: CASSLVADRNNEQFF

d_gene: TRBD1
abundance: .
j_gene: TRBJ2-1
v_gene: TRBV7-8
CDR3nt: TGTGCCAGCAGTCGTCGGACAGGGGGCGAAGTCCTTGACAATGAGCAGTTCTTC
CDR3aa: CASSRRTGGEVLDNEQFF

d_gene: .
abundance: .
j_gene: TRBJ1-2
v_gene: TRBV30
CDR3nt: TGTGCCGGGAGGTGGGGGGATGGCTACACCTTC
CDR3aa: CAGRWGDGYTF

d_gene: .
abundance: .
j_gene: TRBJ1-2
v_gene: TRBV19
CDR3nt: TGTGCCAGTCAAGGACAGACTGACTATGGCTACACCTTC
CDR3aa: CASQGQTDYGYTF

d_gene: .
abundance: few
j_gene: TRBJ1-2
v_gene: TRBV4-2
CDR3nt: TGTGCCAGCAGGGACAGTTTTCACTATGGCTACACCTTC
CDR3aa: CASRDSFHYGYTF

d_gene: TRBD2
abundance: .
j_gene: TRBJ2-2
v_gene: TRBV4-3
CDR3nt: TGCGCCAGCAGCCAAGTATCCGGGGGGGACACCGGGGAGCTGTTTTTT
CDR3aa: CASSQVSGGDTGELFF

d_gene: TRBD1
abundance: .
j_gene: TRBJ1-2
v_gene: TRBV6-1
CDR3nt: TGTGCCAGCAGTGAAGAGGGGACAGGAGTCTATGGCTACACCTTC
CDR3aa: CASSEEGTGVYGYTF

d_gene: TRBD1
abundance: .
j_gene: TRBJ2-7
v_gene: TRBV15
CDR3nt: TGTGCCACCAGCTATGACAGGGGCAACGAGCAGTACTTC
CDR3aa: CATSYDRGNEQYF

d_gene: TRBD1
abundance: .
j_gene: TRBJ1-6
v_gene: TRBV27
CDR3nt: TGTGCCAGCAGTGCAGGGGGACCCAATTCACCCCTCCACTTT
CDR3aa: CASSAGGPNSPLHF

d_gene: .
abundance: .
j_gene: TRBJ1-2
v_gene: TRBV6-5
CDR3nt: TGTGCCAGCAGTTATGGCAGCAGGAACTATGGCTACACCTTC
CDR3aa: CASSYGSRNYGYTF

d_gene: .
abundance: .
j_gene: TRBJ2-7
v_gene: TRBV7-3
CDR3nt: TGTGCCAGCAGCTTAGGGGGGAGCGAGCAGTACTTC
CDR3aa: CASSLGGSEQYF

d_gene: .
abundance: .
j_gene: TRBJ2-5
v_gene: TRBV27
CDR3nt: TGTGCCAGCAGCCGACTGGGAGGAGAGGAGACCCAGTACTTC
CDR3aa: CASSRLGGEETQYF

d_gene: .
abundance: .
j_gene: TRBJ2-3
v_gene: TRBV7-3
CDR3nt: TGTGCCAGCAGCTTAATGAGGTCTGGACGGAACACTAGCACAGATACGCAGTATTTT
CDR3aa: CASSLMRSGRNTSTDTQYF

d_gene: .
abundance: .
j_gene: TRBJ1-2
v_gene: TRBV6-1
CDR3nt: TGTGCCAGCAGTGAAGCTAGCAGGGCTATGGTCTACACCTTC
CDR3aa: CASSEASRAMVYTF

d_gene: TRBD2
abundance: .
j_gene: TRBJ2-5
v_gene: TRBV9
CDR3nt: TGTGCCAGCAGCGTAGGGCTAGCGGGGACCCAAGAGACCCAGTACTTC
CDR3aa: CASSVGLAGTQETQYF

d_gene: .
abundance: .
j_gene: TRBJ1-1
v_gene: TRBV29-1
CDR3nt: TGCAGCGTTCGTGGGGGGCTATACACTGAAGCTTTCTTT
CDR3aa: CSVRGGLYTEAFF

d_gene: TRBD2
abundance: .
j_gene: TRBJ2-7
v_gene: TRBV7-6
CDR3nt: TGTGCCAGCAGCCGTAGCGGGACAACGTACGAGCAGTACTTC
CDR3aa: CASSRSGTTYEQYF

d_gene: .
abundance: .
j_gene: TRBJ1-2
v_gene: TRBV7-2
CDR3nt: TGTGCCAGCAGCCGACCGGGACGGCTTTTCTATGGCTACACCTTC
CDR3aa: CASSRPGRLFYGYTF

d_gene: .
abundance: .
j_gene: TRBJ1-4
v_gene: TRBV7-2
CDR3nt: TGTGCCAGCAGCTTAAGAAGGCCTAATGAAAAACTGTTTTTT
CDR3aa: CASSLRRPNEKLFF

d_gene: .
abundance: .
j_gene: TRBJ1-4
v_gene: TRBV7-9
CDR3nt: TGTGCCAGCAGCCCCGCCCTGGGGGGCGCGGATGAAAAACTGTTTTTT
CDR3aa: CASSPALGGADEKLFF

d_gene: .
abundance: .
j_gene: TRBJ1-1
v_gene: TRBV5-5
CDR3nt: TGTGCCAGCAGCTTTTTAGTAGGGGGGCTTGTTAGGGGCACTGAAGCTTTCTTT
CDR3aa: CASSFLVGGLVRGTEAFF

d_gene: TRBD1
abundance: .
j_gene: TRBJ1-2
v_gene: TRBV7-2
CDR3nt: TGTGCCAGCAGCTTAGGGGGGACAGCTGGCTACACCTTC
CDR3aa: CASSLGGTAGYTF

d_gene: .
abundance: few
j_gene: TRBJ1-1
v_gene: TRBV18
CDR3nt: TGTGCCAGCTCCCCTAGTCGTCAGAACACTGAAGCTTTCTTT
CDR3aa: CASSPSRQNTEAFF

d_gene: .
abundance: once
j_gene: TRBJ1-1
v_gene: TRBV7-2
CDR3nt: TGTGCCAGCAGCTTGACTCCCAGGGTAGCTTTCTTT
CDR3aa: CASSLTPRVAFF

d_gene: .
abundance: .
j_gene: TRBJ2-5
v_gene: TRBV2
CDR3nt: TGTGCCAGCAGTGTAGGCGCAGGATCAGAACCCCAAGAGACCCAGTACTTC
CDR3aa: CASSVGAGSEPQETQYF

d_gene: TRBD1
abundance: .
j_gene: TRBJ2-4
v_gene: TRBV5-4
CDR3nt: TGTGCCAGCAGCTCCGGGACAGAAAACATTCAGTACTTC
CDR3aa: CASSSGTENIQYF

d_gene: TRBD1
abundance: .
j_gene: TRBJ1-2
v_gene: TRBV2
CDR3nt: TGTGCCAGCAGTCGAGGACAGGGGTCTAACTATGGCTACACCTTC
CDR3aa: CASSRGQGSNYGYTF

d_gene: .
abundance: .
j_gene: TRBJ2-7
v_gene: TRBV2
CDR3nt: TGTGCCAGCGGGCAGCTATACTACGAGCAGTACTTC
CDR3aa: CASGQLYYEQYF

d_gene: .
abundance: .
j_gene: TRBJ2-1
v_gene: TRBV11-1
CDR3nt: TGTGCCAGCAGCTTAGCGGGGGCCTACAATGAGCAGTTCTTC
CDR3aa: CASSLAGAYNEQFF

d_gene: TRBD2
abundance: .
j_gene: TRBJ2-1
v_gene: TRBV19
CDR3nt: TGTGCCAGTAGTACGACTAGCGGGGCACACAATGAGCAGTTCTTC
CDR3aa: CASSTTSGAHNEQFF

d_gene: TRBD1
abundance: .
j_gene: TRBJ1-5
v_gene: TRBV7-2
CDR3nt: TGTGCCAGCAGCTTAGACAGGGGGTTCAATCAGCCCCAGCATTTT
CDR3aa: CASSLDRGFNQPQHF

d_gene: .
abundance: few
j_gene: TRBJ2-7
v_gene: TRBV5-6
CDR3nt: TGTGCCAGCAGCTCGCCTGGGAGCTACGAGCAGTACTTC
CDR3aa: CASSSPGSYEQYF

d_gene: .
abundance: once
j_gene: TRBJ1-5
v_gene: TRBV19
CDR3nt: TGTGCCAGTAGTAGCCGTGGGGGCAATCAGCCCCAGCATTTT
CDR3aa: CASSSRGGNQPQHF

d_gene: .
abundance: few
j_gene: TRBJ2-1
v_gene: TRBV21-1
CDR3nt: TGTGCCAGCACCCCCGGGACTAGCGTCAATGAGCAGTTCTTC
CDR3aa: CASTPGTSVNEQFF

d_gene: .
abundance: .
j_gene: TRBJ2-1
v_gene: TRBV19
CDR3nt: TGTGCCAGTAGTGTGGGTAGCGGACGAATGAACAATGAGCAGTTCTTC
CDR3aa: CASSVGSGRMNNEQFF

d_gene: .
abundance: few
j_gene: TRBJ1-1
v_gene: TRBV10-3
CDR3nt: TGTGCCATCAGCAAGGAGGATGCAAACACTGAAGCTTTCTTT
CDR3aa: CAISKEDANTEAFF

d_gene: .
abundance: .
j_gene: TRBJ2-7
v_gene: TRBV27
CDR3nt: TGTGCCAGCAGTTTCTCGGCAGATGCGTTTTACGAGCAGTACTTC
CDR3aa: CASSFSADAFYEQYF

d_gene: TRBD1
abundance: once
j_gene: TRBJ2-7
v_gene: TRBV27
CDR3nt: TGTGCCAGCAGTACCACGGTGCCGGGACAGGGATCCTACGAGCAGTACTTC
CDR3aa: CASSTTVPGQGSYEQYF

d_gene: TRBD2
abundance: once
j_gene: TRBJ2-3
v_gene: TRBV11-2
CDR3nt: TGTGCCAGCAGCTTAGGATTTAGCGGGAGGGCCACAGATACGCAGTATTTT
CDR3aa: CASSLGFSGRATDTQYF

d_gene: TRBD2
abundance: .
j_gene: TRBJ2-5
v_gene: TRBV9
CDR3nt: TGTGCCAGCAGCGAGGGACTAGCGGGAGGACAAGAGACCCAGTACTTC
CDR3aa: CASSEGLAGGQETQYF

d_gene: TRBD1
abundance: .
j_gene: TRBJ1-2
v_gene: TRBV19
CDR3nt: TGTGCCAGTAGTTCGCGACAGGGGATCCTCTATGGCTACACCTTC
CDR3aa: CASSSRQGILYGYTF